What follows is one TCR beta chain and its context. This sample was included in a study of cytomegalovirus exposure and HLA in healthy donors. V lost 1 base to trimming and J lost 2 bases; unmatched junction nucleotides: 9. Germline V gene sequence: CDR1 SGHRS, CDR2 YFSETQ. CDR3 length equals 17 residues. 60 Vbeta and 13 Jbeta primers were used in PCR. Clones were sequenced by immunoSEQ multiplex PCR, and TCRdb holds only the in-frame ones, with some missing. The table includes some 140,000 clones, around 80% detected once. The chain joins TRBV5-1 to TRBJ2-3; 8 nucleotides line up with TRBD2. This receptor was taken from a man aged 25-40 years in good health and CMV-seropositive. Sequencing used PBMCs. For the CDR3, the DNA is TGCGCCAGCAGCTTGTGGGTAGCGGGGCAGCCCACAGATACGCAGTATTTT. Amino acids: CASSLWVAGQPTDTQYF.